The 11 T cell receptor beta chains given below trace back to one sample, sequenced in a study of Ad26.COV2.S vaccination and SARS-CoV-2 variants. Treatment: over 15 received Ad26.COV2.S at low or high dose, single or two shots; roughly five received placebo; per-sample allocation not given. Sampling was done on day 63 after the first vaccine or placebo injection. The assay was immunoSEQ multiplex PCR, and TCRdb's table has in-frame clones only and misses some. The sample includes about 450,000 clones, 89% of them seen just once. This specimen was peripheral blood, taken in a trial of Ad26.COV2.S vaccine versus placebo. The receptors were gathered from a person aged 18-65 years who received the Ad26.COV2.S COVID-19 vaccine or a placebo.

The chain recombines TRBV29-1 with TRBJ2-7; possibly TRBD2 for D (6 bases). V was shortened by 8 bases and J by 7 bases, with 21 bases between the two germline ends. Germline loops: CDR1 SQVTM, CDR2 ANQGSEA. The CDR3 has 13 amino acids. CDR3 nucleotides: TGCAGCCCCCCCAGGGCGGACTATTGGGAGCAGTACGTC. Its protein product is CSPPRADYWEQYV.

DNA of the CDR3: TGTGCCAGCAGCTTAGCCGGGCGGGCCCAAGGGGGCTACACCTTC. Translation gives CASSLAGRAQGGYTF. The chain uses TRBV7-9 and TRBJ1-2; D is uncertain. The CDR3 consists of 15 residues. Per the germline V gene, CDR1 is SEHNR and CDR2 is FQNEAQ (reference sequence). The V gene lost 0 bases and the J gene lost 8 bases, with 16 bases spanning the gap.

This chain connects TRBV7-2 to TRBJ2-5; D may be TRBD1 or TRBD2 (5 bases each). The V gene lost 5 bases and the J gene lost 3 bases, with 10 bases spanning the gap. Germline CDR1 SGHTA, CDR2 FQGNSA. The CDR3 length is 13 residues. This chain's CDR3 is CASSRDPKETQYF. The DNA of the CDR3 is TGTGCCAGCAGCAGGGACCCGAAAGAGACCCAGTACTTC.

The V and J genes are TRBV18 and TRBJ2-5; tentatively, D is TRBD1 (5 bases). Trimming took off 2 bases at V and 1 base at J, with 8 bases between the two ends. CDR1 is KGHSH, CDR2 LQKENI, per germline. There are 14 residues in the CDR3. CDR3 in amino acids: CASSPTGIQETQYF. The DNA for the CDR3 is TGTGCCAGCTCACCAACAGGTATCCAAGAGACCCAGTACTTC.

This sequence joins TRBV6-5 and TRBJ1-4; TRBD1 is a possible D gene (5 bases). The V gene lost 8 bases and the J gene lost 10 bases, with 17 bases spanning the gap. The CDR3 consists of 13 residues. Germline V gene lookup returns CDR1 MNHEY and CDR2 SVGAGI. This chain's CDR3 is CASAPGDSGKLFF. CDR3 nucleotide sequence: TGTGCCAGCGCCCCGGGTGACAGCGGAAAACTGTTTTTT.

J is TRBJ2-4 and V is TRBV27; 7 nucleotides match TRBD1. CDR1 is MNHEY, CDR2 SMNVEV, per germline (reference sequence). The CDR3 length is 15 residues. The V segment lost 3 bases and the J segment 4 bases; nucleotides outside the gene matches: 6. The CDR3 loop is CASSFTGVAKNIQYF. The DNA of the CDR3 is TGTGCCAGCAGTTTTACAGGGGTCGCAAAAAACATTCAGTACTTC.

The chain couples TRBV9 to TRBJ2-1; 10 nucleotides match TRBD2. CDR1 is SGDLS and CDR2 is YYNGEE in the germline V gene. J was trimmed by 6 bases and V by 0 bases; bases with no gene match: 3. This CDR3 has 15 residues. CDR3 DNA sequence: TGTGCCAGCAGCGTAGGAGGGACTAGCGCCAATGAGCAGTTCTTC. It encodes CASSVGGTSANEQFF.

This rearrangement joins TRBV10-3 to TRBJ1-6, with unresolved D. The V end was cut by 4 bases, the J end by 8 bases, with 9 bases between. Looked up from germline, CDR1 is ENHRY and CDR2 is SYGVKD. The CDR3 is made up of 13 amino acids. The chain's CDR3 is CAISAGGDSPLHF. The CDR3 DNA reads as TGTGCCATCAGTGCTGGCGGGGATTCACCCCTCCACTTT.

The chain's CDR3 is CASRGTGGNEQFF. CDR3 nucleotide sequence: TGTGCCAGCAGAGGGACGGGGGGGAATGAGCAGTTCTTC. The rearrangement uses TRBV2 and TRBJ2-1; 8 nucleotides align to TRBD2. J was trimmed by 7 bases and V by 6 bases; bases with no gene match: 5. There are 13 residues in the CDR3. Germline lookup yields CDR1 SNHLY and CDR2 FYNNEI.

The CDR3 is CASSPHRRIDNEQFF. The DNA for the CDR3 is TGTGCCAGCAGCCCCCATCGCCGGATTGACAATGAGCAGTTCTTC. The V call is TRBV7-2, the J call TRBJ2-1; D gene unclear. The length of the CDR3 is 15 residues. Germline V gene sequence: CDR1 SGHTA, CDR2 FQGNSA. With 5 bases removed from V and 5 bases from J, the gap between germline ends came to 16 bases.

This clone was counted a single time. This rearrangement joins TRBV15 to TRBJ2-5; D tentatively reads TRBD1 or TRBD2 (6 bases each). This CDR3 spans 16 amino acids. V lost 0 bases to trimming and J lost 2 bases, with 13 bases between them. Germline V gives CDR1 LNHNV, CDR2 YYDKDF (reference sequence). The CDR3 DNA reads TGTGCCACCAGCAGAGATTTGTGGGGGGCTCAAGAGACCCAGTACTTC. It encodes CATSRDLWGAQETQYF.